Listed below are T cell receptor beta chains from one sample, sequenced in a study of control samples from healthy donors and cancer patients. TCRdb keeps only in-frame clones here, not all; method: immunoSEQ multiplex PCR. The data show about 160,000 clones, with approximately 94% seen just once and 12% to 15% held by the top ten. The sample was PBMCs. The receptors originated from a man in his fifties or sixties with colorectal cancer. CDR3s include the opening cysteine and the closing phenylalanine or tryptophan. The order of the fields is D gene, J gene, clone size, V gene, CDR3 DNA, CDR3 protein. A D gene is named only where the DNA matches it firmly. Size tells how often a clone was seen (once, few, many) or the class of an expanded clone, and some rows leave it out.

d_call: -; j_call: TRBJ2-5; clone_size: once; v_call: TRBV30; cdr3_nt: TGTGCCTGGTCCCAAGGGGCAGGGGTAGAGACCCAGTACTTC; cdr3_aa: CAWSQGAGVETQYF
d_call: -; j_call: TRBJ1-1; clone_size: -; v_call: TRBV29-1; cdr3_nt: TGCAGCGTCCATACGGTCACCTTGGAAGCTTTCTTT; cdr3_aa: CSVHTVTLEAFF
d_call: -; j_call: TRBJ2-5; clone_size: -; v_call: TRBV7-8; cdr3_nt: TGTGCCAGCAGCGAGGGACCGTCTGGGACCCAGTACTTC; cdr3_aa: CASSEGPSGTQYF
d_call: -; j_call: TRBJ2-7; clone_size: -; v_call: TRBV11-1; cdr3_nt: TGTGCCAGCAGCTTAGACAGGCCGAGCTCCTACGAGCAGTACTTC; cdr3_aa: CASSLDRPSSYEQYF
d_call: TRBD1; j_call: TRBJ1-5; clone_size: -; v_call: TRBV6-2/TRBV6-3; cdr3_nt: TGTGCCAGCAGTGACAGGGGCGGGCAGCCCCAGCATTTT; cdr3_aa: CASSDRGGQPQHF
d_call: TRBD1; j_call: TRBJ2-5; clone_size: -; v_call: TRBV7-9; cdr3_nt: TGTGCCAGCAGCCCGGGACAGTTCGAAGAGACCCAGTACTTC; cdr3_aa: CASSPGQFEETQYF
d_call: -; j_call: TRBJ2-5; clone_size: -; v_call: TRBV7-2; cdr3_nt: TGTGCCAGCAGCATCGCTCAGGGGAGGGGTCAAGAGACCCAGTACTTC; cdr3_aa: CASSIAQGRGQETQYF
d_call: TRBD1; j_call: TRBJ2-7; clone_size: -; v_call: TRBV6-5; cdr3_nt: TGTGCCAGCAACCCGACAGGGACGAGTTACGAGCAGTACTTC; cdr3_aa: CASNPTGTSYEQYF
d_call: -; j_call: TRBJ1-1; clone_size: -; v_call: TRBV29-1; cdr3_nt: TGCAGCGGACAGGCCTCCGTGGACACTGAAGCTTTCTTT; cdr3_aa: CSGQASVDTEAFF
d_call: -; j_call: TRBJ1-4; clone_size: -; v_call: TRBV6-5; cdr3_nt: TGTGCCAGCAGCTCAGGGTCGGCTAATGAAAAACTGTTTTTT; cdr3_aa: CASSSGSANEKLFF
d_call: TRBD2; j_call: TRBJ2-6; clone_size: -; v_call: TRBV19; cdr3_nt: TGTGCCAGTAGTATAGGAAGGCTAGCGGGGGTCGCTGGGGCCAACGTCCTGACTTTC; cdr3_aa: CASSIGRLAGVAGANVLTF
d_call: -; j_call: TRBJ2-1; clone_size: -; v_call: TRBV2; cdr3_nt: TGTGCCAGCAACCGGGACCAGGATGAGCAGTTCTTC; cdr3_aa: CASNRDQDEQFF
d_call: -; j_call: TRBJ2-6; clone_size: once; v_call: TRBV19; cdr3_nt: TGTGCCAGTAGTATAGATCCAGGGGGGGCCAACGTCCTGACTTTC; cdr3_aa: CASSIDPGGANVLTF
d_call: -; j_call: TRBJ2-5; clone_size: once; v_call: TRBV19; cdr3_nt: TGTGCCAGTAGTATGGACATTTCCGCCGAGACCCAGTACTTC; cdr3_aa: CASSMDISAETQYF
d_call: -; j_call: TRBJ1-2; clone_size: -; v_call: TRBV25-1; cdr3_nt: TGTGCCAGCAGTGAATACTATGGCTACACCTTC; cdr3_aa: CASSEYYGYTF
d_call: -; j_call: TRBJ1-5; clone_size: -; v_call: TRBV4-1; cdr3_nt: TGCGCCAGCAGCCAAGTTGGCACCATCAATCAGCCCCAGCATTTT; cdr3_aa: CASSQVGTINQPQHF
d_call: -; j_call: TRBJ1-6; clone_size: -; v_call: TRBV6-5; cdr3_nt: TGTGCCAGCAGTCGTAATGGACTCCCGAATTCACCCCTCCACTTT; cdr3_aa: CASSRNGLPNSPLHF
d_call: -; j_call: TRBJ1-6; clone_size: -; v_call: TRBV27; cdr3_nt: TGTGCCAGCAGTTCCTACCGCGAGGGGGTCTCACCCCTCCACTTT; cdr3_aa: CASSSYREGVSPLHF
d_call: -; j_call: TRBJ1-1; clone_size: -; v_call: TRBV10-3; cdr3_nt: TGTGCCATCCGGGGCCCCGGGGACACTGAAGCTTTCTTT; cdr3_aa: CAIRGPGDTEAFF
d_call: TRBD1; j_call: TRBJ2-7; clone_size: -; v_call: TRBV5-1; cdr3_nt: TGCGCCAGCAGGCAGAGTGGACAGGATACCTACGAGCAGTACTTC; cdr3_aa: CASRQSGQDTYEQYF
d_call: TRBD1; j_call: TRBJ1-4; clone_size: once; v_call: TRBV18; cdr3_nt: TGTGCCAGCTCACCGTGGACAGGACCTGAAAAACTGTTTTTT; cdr3_aa: CASSPWTGPEKLFF
d_call: -; j_call: TRBJ2-7; clone_size: -; v_call: TRBV11-2; cdr3_nt: TGTGCCAGCAGCTTAGAACTGCGTCCCGATTACGAGCAGTACTTC; cdr3_aa: CASSLELRPDYEQYF
d_call: TRBD1; j_call: TRBJ2-2; clone_size: -; v_call: TRBV5-1; cdr3_nt: TGCGCCAGCAGCCCCGGGACAGGGGGGGTCGGGGAGCTGTTTTTT; cdr3_aa: CASSPGTGGVGELFF
d_call: -; j_call: TRBJ1-5; clone_size: -; v_call: TRBV7-2; cdr3_nt: TGTGCCAGCAGCCCCCGGACGGGTAGCAATCAGCCCCAGCATTTT; cdr3_aa: CASSPRTGSNQPQHF